The 23 T cell receptor beta chains in this list originate from one sample, sequenced in a study of blood T cell repertoires in COVID-19. The assay was immunoSEQ multiplex PCR, and TCRdb's table has in-frame clones only and misses some. The sample includes under 200,000 clones, around 87% of them seen just once. Sequencing was performed on peripheral blood. Every receptor here comes from a man aged 18 to 30 with acute or convalescent COVID-19.

The chain carries TRBV2 and TRBJ1-5; 8 nucleotides align to TRBD1. V was pared by 6 bases and J by 5 bases, with 3 bases of the junction left unmatched. This CDR3 has 13 residues. CDR1 and CDR2 (germline): SNHLY, FYNNEI. CDR3 DNA: TGTGCCAGCAGGGGACAGGCCCATCAGCCCCAGCATTTT. This gives the protein CASRGQAHQPQHF.

The chain recombines TRBV2 with TRBJ2-2; 8 bases are a match to TRBD2. Germline CDR1 SNHLY, CDR2 FYNNEI. CDR3 length: 13 residues. V shed 7 bases and J 4 bases; nucleotides not matched to a gene: 2. The CDR3 spells CASKRGSTGELFF. CDR3 nucleotide sequence: TGTGCCAGCAAGCGGGGGTCCACCGGGGAGCTGTTTTTT. The entire variable domain, with the rest obtained from reference TRBV2 and TRBJ2-2, is as follows: EPEVTQTPSHQVTQMGQEVILRCVPISNHLYFYWYRQILGQKVEFLVSFYNNEISEKSEIFDDQFSVERPDGSNFTLKIRSTKLEDSAMYFCASKRGSTGELFFGEGSRLTVL.

The V and J genes are TRBV13 and TRBJ2-4, with 8 nucleotides matching TRBD1. The CDR3 is made up of 14 amino acids. V shed 4 bases, J shed 7 bases, and the junction held 6 bases outside the gene matches. Germline CDR1 and CDR2: PRHDT and FYEKMQ (reference sequence). CDR3 protein: CASSSTGGANIQYF. The CDR3, as DNA: TGTGCCAGCAGCTCTACAGGGGGTGCGAACATTCAGTACTTC.

The V and J genes are TRBV7-9 and TRBJ2-3; D call uncertain. The V end was cut by 6 bases, the J end by 3 bases, with 10 bases between. There are 13 residues in the CDR3. Germline lookup yields CDR1 SEHNR and CDR2 FQNEAQ (reference sequence). CDR3: CASRNLVTDTQYF. CDR3 sequence (DNA): TGTGCCAGCAGGAATCTAGTAACAGATACGCAGTATTTT. The variable domain in full, with the rest retrieved from reference TRBV7-9 and TRBJ2-3, is DTGVSQNPRHKITKRGQNVTFRCDPISEHNRLYWYRQTLGQGPEFLTYFQNEAQLEKSRLLSDRFSAERPKGSFSTLEIQRTEQGDSAMYLCASRNLVTDTQYFGPGTRLTVL.

The V gene is TRBV19, the J gene TRBJ2-6, with D perhaps matching TRBD1 (5 bases). The CDR3 contains 18 residues. Germline V gene lookup returns CDR1 LNHDA and CDR2 SQIVND (reference sequence). V lost 7 bases, J lost 0 bases, and 19 bases lay in between. The CDR3 reads CASTPSQGYDSGANVLTF. In DNA, the CDR3 is TGTGCCAGTACCCCTTCTCAGGGCTACGACTCTGGGGCCAACGTCCTGACTTTC.

The chain joins TRBV19 to TRBJ2-4; D is unresolved. The ends were cut back, 3 bases at V and 2 bases at J, with 8 bases in the middle. CDR3 length: 14 amino acids. Germline values: CDR1 LNHDA, CDR2 SQIVND (reference sequence). The CDR3 loop reads CASSIAGTKNIQYF. The CDR3 DNA is TGTGCCAGTAGTATCGCAGGAACCAAAAACATTCAGTACTTC.

This chain joins TRBV12-5 and TRBJ1-1; 9 nucleotides match TRBD1. V lost 2 bases, J lost 11 bases, and 12 bases stayed unmatched. The CDR3 sequence is 15 residues long. Germline V gene sequence: CDR1 LGHNT, CDR2 FRNRAP. This CDR3 is CASGLSLTGGATAFF. The CDR3 DNA follows: TGTGCTAGTGGTTTGTCCTTAACAGGGGGCGCAACCGCTTTCTTT.

This sequence joins TRBV4-2 and TRBJ2-1; TRBD1 might be the D (6 bases). V shed 5 bases and J shed 6 bases, with 20 bases lying between them. CDR1 is LGHNA, CDR2 YNFKEQ, per germline. The length of the CDR3 is 16 residues. CDR3 bases: TGTGCCAGCAGCTTCCCGAATGCAGGGGCCAGCAATGAGCAGTTCTTC. It is translated as CASSFPNAGASNEQFF.

This chain uses TRBV7-9 with TRBJ2-5; D ambiguous. The CDR3 is 15 amino acids. The germline CDR1 and CDR2 sequences are SEHNR and FQNEAQ (reference sequence). Trimming shortened V by 3 bases and J by 2 bases, and 13 bases separated the two germline ends. The CDR3 DNA reads as TGTGCCAGCAGCTTGGTAGCCTTCGGACAAGAGACCCAGTACTTC. It yields the protein CASSLVAFGQETQYF.

The genes are TRBV24-1 and TRBJ2-1; 7 bases agree with TRBD2. With 1 base clipped from V and 3 bases from J, the junction kept 8 bases outside the gene matches. Germline-derived CDR1 and CDR2 are KGHDR and SFDVKD. This CDR3 has 17 amino acids. Here the CDR3 reads CATSDFGEGGNYNEQFF. DNA for the CDR3: TGTGCCACCAGTGATTTTGGGGAGGGAGGTAACTACAATGAGCAGTTCTTC.

This chain connects TRBV18 to TRBJ1-6; no clear D gene. CDR3 length: 15 residues. Trimming cost V 0 bases and J 5 bases, with 8 bases left between them. Germline lookup yields CDR1 KGHSH and CDR2 LQKENI. CDR3 region: CASSPPSQNNSPLHF. DNA for the CDR3: TGTGCCAGCTCACCACCGTCACAGAATAATTCACCCCTCCACTTT.

The chain couples TRBV6-1 to TRBJ2-7; no clear D gene. This CDR3 has 15 amino acids. Trimming pared 0 bases from V and 2 bases from J, leaving 11 bases between. CDR1 MNHNS and CDR2 SASEGT come from the germline V gene. CDR3 amino acids: CASSEAAGNPYEQYV. The CDR3 nucleotides are TGTGCCAGCAGTGAAGCTGCAGGTAACCCCTACGAGCAGTACGTC.

This chain joins TRBV30 and TRBJ1-1, with D unresolved. Trimming left V 1 base short and J 3 bases short, with 6 bases between. This CDR3 comprises 12 residues. The germline CDR1 and CDR2 sequences are GTSNPN and SVGIG (reference sequence). CDR3 bases: TGTGCCTGGAGTGCGCAGTACACTGAAGCTTTCTTT. Amino acid sequence: CAWSAQYTEAFF.

This chain links TRBV6-5 with TRBJ2-3; TRBD2 matches at 11 bases. Germline V gene lookup returns CDR1 MNHEY and CDR2 SVGAGI. Trimming removed 7 bases from V and 6 bases from J; junction bases left unmatched: 9. CDR3 length: 15 residues. The CDR3 loop reads CASTISGGAFDTQYF. DNA of the CDR3: TGTGCCAGCACCATTAGCGGGGGGGCATTTGATACGCAGTATTTT.

J is TRBJ2-5 and V is TRBV27, with 7 bases matching TRBD2. V was clipped by 4 bases and J by 4 bases; unmatched bases: 6. The CDR3 is 14 residues long. Germline V lookup: CDR1 MNHEY, CDR2 SMNVEV (reference sequence). Written as DNA, the CDR3 is TGTGCCAGCAGTTCTACTGGGAGGGGAGAGACCCAGTACTTC. Its protein is CASSSTGRGETQYF.

The CDR3 DNA reads as TGCAGTGCCTTGGACAGCAAACTGTTTTTT. Residues: CSALDSKLFF. This chain links TRBV20-1 with TRBJ1-4; D possibly corresponds to TRBD1 (6 bases). The ends were cut back, 6 bases at V and 11 bases at J, with 10 bases in the middle. This CDR3 is built from 10 residues. CDR1 DFQATT and CDR2 SNEGSKA come from the germline V gene (reference sequence).

This clone came up once. V and J are TRBV4-1 and TRBJ2-7; the D gene is possibly TRBD2 (6 bases). Per germline, CDR1 MGHRA and CDR2 YSYEKL. The germline V and J ends were trimmed by 2 bases and 2 bases, with 7 bases remaining between them. The CDR3 runs to 13 residues. CDR3 DNA: TGCGCCAGCAGCCAACTAGCGCCCTACGAGCAGTACGTC. Residues: CASSQLAPYEQYV.

V gene TRBV5-1 combines with J gene TRBJ2-2; 11 nucleotides line up with TRBD2. With V trimmed by 4 bases and J by 5 bases, 7 bases remained unmatched. CDR3 length: 16 residues. The V gene's germline CDR1 is SGHRS and CDR2 YFSETQ. This CDR3 reads CASSPGTSGMTGELFF. CDR3 sequence (DNA): TGCGCCAGCAGCCCAGGGACTAGCGGAATGACCGGGGAGCTGTTTTTT.

DNA for the CDR3: TGTGCCAGTAGTATAGCCAAAACAGATACGCAGTATTTT. Translated, it gives CASSIAKTDTQYF. The J gene is TRBJ2-3, the V gene TRBV19, with D unresolved. V was pared by 1 base and J by 3 bases, with 5 bases between. Germline CDR1 is LNHDA and CDR2 is SQIVND (reference sequence). The CDR3 has 13 amino acids.

The rearrangement links TRBV6-2 or TRBV6-3 to TRBJ2-1; 9 nucleotides align to TRBD2. The V gene end was trimmed by 6 bases and the J gene end by 10 bases; junction bases not matched to a gene: 13. Per germline, CDR1 MNHEY and CDR2 SVGEGT. This CDR3 is built from 15 residues. Here the CDR3 reads CASSLGGAGGHEQFF. The CDR3 bases are TGTGCCAGCAGCCTCGGGGGTGCGGGGGGGCACGAGCAGTTCTTC.

The chain has TRBV24-1 and TRBJ1-1, with D possibly matching TRBD1 (5 bases). The length of the CDR3 is 14 residues. Trimming took 3 bases from V and 4 from J, leaving 11 bases between them. The germline CDR1 and CDR2 sequences are KGHDR and SFDVKD. CDR3 sequence reads: CATSDPATGTEAFF. The CDR3 region has the DNA TGTGCCACCAGTGATCCGGCAACAGGCACTGAAGCTTTCTTT.

The V call is TRBV19, the J call TRBJ2-2; D not resolved. The germline V gene has CDR1 LNHDA and CDR2 SQIVND (reference sequence). Trimming cost V 3 bases and J 6 bases, with 8 bases left between them. The CDR3 has 13 residues. The DNA of the CDR3 is TGTGCCAGTAGTATTGGCCTCCCCGGGGAGCTGTTTTTT. It codes for CASSIGLPGELFF.

This clone has a single count. The same CDR3 can be traced to other DNA sequences in this sample. V and J are TRBV7-3 and TRBJ1-6; D uncertain. With 4 bases removed from V and 7 bases from J, the gap between germline ends came to 5 bases. The CDR3 is made up of 12 amino acids. The germline V gene has CDR1 SGHTA and CDR2 FQGTGA. The CDR3 here is CASSSGNSPLHF. As DNA, the CDR3 is TGTGCCAGCAGCTCAGGAAATTCACCCCTCCACTTT. Using reference TRBV7-3 and TRBJ1-6 for the parts outside the CDR3, the full variable domain is GAGVSQTPSNKVTEKGKYVELRCDPISGHTALYWYRQSLGQGPEFLIYFQGTGAADDSGLPNDRFFAVRPEGSVSTLKIQRTERGDSAVYLCASSSGNSPLHFGNGTRLTVT.